This T cell receptor (beta chain) appears in the sequencing data of a study of read filtering for tumor transcriptome and immune sequencing. Study overall: Patients were 16 to 20 male and some 15 female, mean age roughly 68 years, range roughly 45 to 85. Study-wide results and caveats: IR-seq and RNA-seq agreed better without single-read clonotypes. Compared with RNA-seq, IR-seq gave much higher clonotype depth and reliability.

Molecular barcoded adaptors covering alpha/delta and beta/gamma chains were used on 400 ng RNA. In TCRdb, the reads were re-called with MiXCR into one record per CDR3 protein. The sample lists approximately 90,000 distinct CDR3 sequences, 20% to 25% occurring once. In its sample, this clonotype was seen many times. The target antigen is unknown. The germline V gene encodes CDR1 MDHEN and CDR2 SYDVKM. The CDR3 runs to 14 residues. What was sequenced was a population of CD138-negative cells sorted from bone marrow. The receptor comes from a donor older than 35 with multiple myeloma. V usage is TRBV28 and J usage is TRBJ2-1; TRBD2 aligns across 9 bases. The J call may be faulty, since TRBJ2-7 better matches the DNA end. The CDR3 nucleotides are TGTGCCAGCAGTTTAAGCGGGGGGATTGATGAGCAGTACTTC. Protein sequence: CASSLSGGIDEQYF.